This is a list of T cell receptor beta chains from one sample in a study of blood T cell repertoires in COVID-19. Only in-frame clones appear in the TCRdb table, and some are missing; sequencing was by immunoSEQ multiplex PCR. Of tens of thousands of clones in the sample, about 91% are singletons; the top ten hold around 12%. The material sequenced was peripheral blood. These receptors all come from a human donor with active COVID-19. The donor label of this sample is uncertain. Each CDR3 is given without its conserved first and last residue. Each record gives: J gene, V gene, CDR3 protein.

j_call: TRBJ2-7; v_call: TRBV7-6; cdr3_aa: ASSPGTSEQY
j_call: TRBJ1-1; v_call: TRBV12-3/TRBV12-4; cdr3_aa: ASSLRRDDEAF
j_call: TRBJ2-7; v_call: TRBV12-5; cdr3_aa: ASGLSLAGEHEQY
j_call: TRBJ2-7; v_call: TRBV3-1/TRBV3-2; cdr3_aa: ASSQDLHGGLAGAYEQY
j_call: TRBJ1-5; v_call: TRBV27; cdr3_aa: ASRTGVSNQPQH
j_call: TRBJ2-7; v_call: TRBV9; cdr3_aa: ASSVAPAGDHEQY
j_call: TRBJ2-3; v_call: TRBV11-3; cdr3_aa: ASSPRGTSGASTDTQY
j_call: TRBJ2-3; v_call: TRBV7-3; cdr3_aa: ASSLTSGTDTQY
j_call: TRBJ2-6; v_call: TRBV19; cdr3_aa: ASTGQAAGANVLT
j_call: TRBJ2-7; v_call: TRBV15; cdr3_aa: ATSLTTGTARQY
j_call: TRBJ2-7; v_call: TRBV10-3; cdr3_aa: AIGITQGASLYEQY
j_call: TRBJ1-5; v_call: TRBV28; cdr3_aa: ASSLLGQGNQPQH
j_call: TRBJ2-6; v_call: TRBV3-1/TRBV3-2; cdr3_aa: ASSSTGTGANVLT
j_call: TRBJ1-1; v_call: TRBV7-3; cdr3_aa: ASSSNRASNTEAF
j_call: TRBJ1-2; v_call: TRBV5-6; cdr3_aa: ASSHQTDLTNYGYT
j_call: TRBJ2-7; v_call: TRBV6-2/TRBV6-3; cdr3_aa: ASSYSGGVGYEQY
j_call: TRBJ2-1; v_call: TRBV9; cdr3_aa: ASSVSGRAYNEQF
j_call: TRBJ2-3; v_call: TRBV28; cdr3_aa: ASSRVSDTQY
j_call: TRBJ1-2; v_call: TRBV7-8; cdr3_aa: ASSLESGQGNGYT
j_call: TRBJ2-1; v_call: TRBV6-2/TRBV6-3; cdr3_aa: ASSFGGSGVSEQF
j_call: TRBJ1-1; v_call: TRBV27; cdr3_aa: ASRQGPEAF
j_call: TRBJ1-3; v_call: TRBV19; cdr3_aa: ASSPTVGTGASGNTIY
j_call: TRBJ2-7; v_call: TRBV28; cdr3_aa: ASSLPGYEQY
j_call: TRBJ2-3; v_call: TRBV5-6; cdr3_aa: ASSSWLTDTQY
j_call: TRBJ1-2; v_call: TRBV7-9; cdr3_aa: ASTLGGSNNGYT
j_call: TRBJ2-3; v_call: TRBV24-1; cdr3_aa: ATSEVGAAYTQY
j_call: TRBJ2-3; v_call: TRBV28; cdr3_aa: ASSTPGLIADTQY
j_call: TRBJ2-7; v_call: TRBV7-7; cdr3_aa: ASSNGAEQY
j_call: TRBJ2-5; v_call: TRBV5-4; cdr3_aa: ASSFRTGREETQY
j_call: TRBJ2-2; v_call: TRBV9; cdr3_aa: ASSVGSTGELF
j_call: TRBJ2-7; v_call: TRBV11-2; cdr3_aa: ASRAPGTSGHEQY
j_call: TRBJ1-5; v_call: TRBV28; cdr3_aa: ASSTAQGHNQPQH
j_call: TRBJ1-1; v_call: TRBV19; cdr3_aa: ASSIWAQGTTEAF
j_call: TRBJ2-7; v_call: TRBV19; cdr3_aa: ASSSPQGQILYYEQY
j_call: TRBJ1-3; v_call: TRBV7-9; cdr3_aa: ASSPGQTNGNTIY
j_call: TRBJ1-2; v_call: TRBV5-4; cdr3_aa: ASSLGGEDYGYT
j_call: TRBJ2-5; v_call: TRBV5-4; cdr3_aa: ASSSGDRGPETQY
j_call: TRBJ2-2; v_call: TRBV5-6; cdr3_aa: ASSLGQGIRELF
j_call: TRBJ2-1; v_call: TRBV7-2; cdr3_aa: ASSSRTSGGYNEQF
j_call: TRBJ1-1; v_call: TRBV9; cdr3_aa: ASSDRDKNTEAF
j_call: TRBJ1-1; v_call: TRBV27; cdr3_aa: ASSIRDSGNTEAF
j_call: TRBJ2-1; v_call: TRBV29-1; cdr3_aa: SVVTAYNEQF
j_call: TRBJ2-7; v_call: TRBV24-1; cdr3_aa: ATSDTRQGKGEQY
j_call: TRBJ2-5; v_call: TRBV28; cdr3_aa: ASYRQGQETQY
j_call: TRBJ1-4; v_call: TRBV12-3/TRBV12-4; cdr3_aa: ASSFLTNEKLF
j_call: TRBJ1-1; v_call: TRBV29-1; cdr3_aa: SVDVNTEAF
j_call: TRBJ2-1; v_call: TRBV7-2; cdr3_aa: ASSLALTGYTIYNEQF
j_call: TRBJ2-1; v_call: TRBV7-8; cdr3_aa: ASSLRPGLAGGNEQF
j_call: TRBJ1-1; v_call: TRBV28; cdr3_aa: ASSLRGRKGAF
j_call: TRBJ2-1; v_call: TRBV24-1; cdr3_aa: ATSDPGLAGGGSYNEQF